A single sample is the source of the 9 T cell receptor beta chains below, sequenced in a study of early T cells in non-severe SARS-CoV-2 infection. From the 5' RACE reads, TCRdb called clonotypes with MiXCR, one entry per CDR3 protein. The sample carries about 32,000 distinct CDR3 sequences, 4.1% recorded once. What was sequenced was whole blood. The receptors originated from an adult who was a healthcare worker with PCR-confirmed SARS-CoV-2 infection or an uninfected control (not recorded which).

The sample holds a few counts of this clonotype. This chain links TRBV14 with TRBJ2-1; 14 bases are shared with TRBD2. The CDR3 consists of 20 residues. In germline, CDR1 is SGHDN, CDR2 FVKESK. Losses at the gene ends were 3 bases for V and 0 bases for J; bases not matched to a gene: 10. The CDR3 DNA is TGTGCCAGCAGCCACCCCGGACTAGCGGGAGGCCGCCCCTCCTACAATGAGCAGTTCTTC. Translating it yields CASSHPGLAGGRPSYNEQFF.

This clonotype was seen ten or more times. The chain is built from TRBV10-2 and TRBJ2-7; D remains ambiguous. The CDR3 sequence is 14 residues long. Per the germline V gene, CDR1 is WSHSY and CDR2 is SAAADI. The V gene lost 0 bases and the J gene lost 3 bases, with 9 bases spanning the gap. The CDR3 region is CASSESLVLYEQYF. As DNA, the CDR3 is TGCGCCAGCAGTGAGTCGTTGGTGCTCTACGAGCAGTACTTC.

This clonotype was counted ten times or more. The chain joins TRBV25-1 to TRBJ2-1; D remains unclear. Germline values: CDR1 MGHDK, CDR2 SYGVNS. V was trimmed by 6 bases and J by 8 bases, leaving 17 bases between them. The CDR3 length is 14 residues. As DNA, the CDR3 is TGTGCCAGCAGGAGCCCCGCTCGTATCTATGAGCAGTTCTTC. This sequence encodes CASRSPARIYEQFF.

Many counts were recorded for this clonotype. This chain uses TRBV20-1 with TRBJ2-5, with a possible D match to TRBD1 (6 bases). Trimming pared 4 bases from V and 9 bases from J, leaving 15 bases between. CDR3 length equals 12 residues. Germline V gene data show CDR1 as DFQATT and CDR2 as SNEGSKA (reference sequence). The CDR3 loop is CSANRQGPSQYF. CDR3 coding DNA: TGCAGTGCTAACAGGCAGGGGCCATCCCAGTACTTC.

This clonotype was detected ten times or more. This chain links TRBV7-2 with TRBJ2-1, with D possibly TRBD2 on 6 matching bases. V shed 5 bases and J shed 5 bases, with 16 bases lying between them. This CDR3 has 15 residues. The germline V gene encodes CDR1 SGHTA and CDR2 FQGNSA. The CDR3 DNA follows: TGTGCCAGCAGCCCATCCCCCGGGAGCCACAATGAGCAGTTCTTC. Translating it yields CASSPSPGSHNEQFF.

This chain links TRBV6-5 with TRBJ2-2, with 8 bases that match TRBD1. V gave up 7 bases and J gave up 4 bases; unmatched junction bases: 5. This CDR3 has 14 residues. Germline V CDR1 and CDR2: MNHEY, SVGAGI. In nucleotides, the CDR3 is TGTGCCAGCACCTCCGGGACAGGCACCGGGGAGCTGTTTTTT. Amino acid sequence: CASTSGTGTGELFF.

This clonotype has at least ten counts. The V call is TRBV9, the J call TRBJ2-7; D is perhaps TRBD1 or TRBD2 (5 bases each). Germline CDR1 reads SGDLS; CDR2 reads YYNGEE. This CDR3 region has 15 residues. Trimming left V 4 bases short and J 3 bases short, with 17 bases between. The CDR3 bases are TGTGCCAGCAGCCCCTCGCCGGGACCAGTCTACGAGCAGTACTTC. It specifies CASSPSPGPVYEQYF.

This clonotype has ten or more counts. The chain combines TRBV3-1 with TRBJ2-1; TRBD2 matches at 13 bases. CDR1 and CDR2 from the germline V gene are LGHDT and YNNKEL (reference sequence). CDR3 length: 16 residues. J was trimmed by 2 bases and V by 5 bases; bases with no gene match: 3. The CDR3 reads CASSSGLAGTYNEQFF. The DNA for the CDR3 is TGTGCCAGCAGCTCGGGACTAGCGGGGACCTACAATGAGCAGTTCTTC.

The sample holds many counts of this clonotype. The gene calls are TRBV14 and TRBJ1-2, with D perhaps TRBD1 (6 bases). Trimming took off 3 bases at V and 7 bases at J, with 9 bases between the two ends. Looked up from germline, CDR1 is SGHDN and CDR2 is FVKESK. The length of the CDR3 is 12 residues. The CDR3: CASSQGAGGYTF. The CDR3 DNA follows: TGTGCCAGCAGCCAGGGGGCTGGTGGCTACACCTTC.